This TCR beta chain was found in a study of glioma-infiltrating T cells after dendritic cell vaccination. CDR1 SGDLS and CDR2 YYNGEE come from the germline V gene. Deletions cut 8 bases from V and 3 bases from J, with 14 bases between. The CDR3 spans 14 residues. The PCR used 60 V beta and 13 J beta primers. The method was immunoSEQ multiplex PCR; TCRdb's version includes in-frame clones alone and lacks a portion of them. This table holds over 90,000 clones, 80% to 90% found once. Study-level points and caveats: Few patients contributed both blood and tumor specimens.

Regarding this clone: What it binds is not known.

This TCR was sampled from a human donor with glioblastoma. The chain uses TRBV9 and TRBJ2-2; no clear D. Here the sequenced sample was blood, taken before dendritic cell vaccination. CDR3 DNA: TGTGCCAGTACCCTCCGGGTAGACACCGGGGAGCTGTTTTTT. Amino acid sequence: CASTLRVDTGELFF.